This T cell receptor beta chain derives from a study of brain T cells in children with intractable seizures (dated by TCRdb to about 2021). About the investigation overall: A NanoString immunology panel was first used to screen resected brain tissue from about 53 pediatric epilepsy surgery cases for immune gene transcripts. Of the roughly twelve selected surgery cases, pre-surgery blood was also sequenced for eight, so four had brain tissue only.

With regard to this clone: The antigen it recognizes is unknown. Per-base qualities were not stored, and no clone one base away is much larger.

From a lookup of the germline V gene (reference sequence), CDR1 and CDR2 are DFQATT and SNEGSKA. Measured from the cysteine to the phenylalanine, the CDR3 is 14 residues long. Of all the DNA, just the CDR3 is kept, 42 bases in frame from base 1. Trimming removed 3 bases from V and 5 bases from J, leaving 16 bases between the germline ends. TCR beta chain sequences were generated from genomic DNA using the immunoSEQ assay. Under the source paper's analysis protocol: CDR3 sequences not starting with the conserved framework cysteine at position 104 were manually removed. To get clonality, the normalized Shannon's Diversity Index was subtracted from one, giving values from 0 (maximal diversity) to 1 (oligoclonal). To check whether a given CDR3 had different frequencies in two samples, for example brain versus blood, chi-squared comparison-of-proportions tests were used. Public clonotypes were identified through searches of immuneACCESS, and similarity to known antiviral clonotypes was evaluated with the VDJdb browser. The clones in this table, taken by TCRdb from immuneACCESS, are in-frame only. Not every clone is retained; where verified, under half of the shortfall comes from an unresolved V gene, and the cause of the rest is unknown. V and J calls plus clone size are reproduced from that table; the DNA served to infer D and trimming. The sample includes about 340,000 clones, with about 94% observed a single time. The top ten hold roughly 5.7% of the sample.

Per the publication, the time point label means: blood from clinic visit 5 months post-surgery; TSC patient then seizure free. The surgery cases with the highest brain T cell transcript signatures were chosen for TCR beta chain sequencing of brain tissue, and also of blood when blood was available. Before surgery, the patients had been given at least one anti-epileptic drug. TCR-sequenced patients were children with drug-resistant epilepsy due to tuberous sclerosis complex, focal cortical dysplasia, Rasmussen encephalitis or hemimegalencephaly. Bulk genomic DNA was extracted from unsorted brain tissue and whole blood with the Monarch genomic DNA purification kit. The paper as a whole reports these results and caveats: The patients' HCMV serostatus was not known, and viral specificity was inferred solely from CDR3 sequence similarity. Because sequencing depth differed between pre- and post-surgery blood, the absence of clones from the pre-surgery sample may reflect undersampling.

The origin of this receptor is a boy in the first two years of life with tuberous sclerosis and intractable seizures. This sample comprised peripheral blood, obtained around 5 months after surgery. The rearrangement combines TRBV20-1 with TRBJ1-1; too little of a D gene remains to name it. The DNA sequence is TGCAGTGCTAGTGAATGGGGAGGAGGGACTGAAGCTTTCTTT. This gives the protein CSASEWGGGTEAFF.